The T cell receptor (beta chain) under discussion was sequenced for a study of blood T cell repertoires in COVID-19. In the study overall: The origin of the acute and convalescent COVID-19 samples was the United States, Italy and Spain. PBMCs, B-cell-depleted T cells, or T cells provided the cDNA or gDNA that made up the material.

In the authors' workflow: Reference gene primer amplification yielded estimated nucleated cell counts. Profiling relied on immunoSEQ multiplex PCR, and the TCRdb table lists in-frame clones only, not all of them. V, J and clone size were drawn from that table, and D and trimming were deduced from the DNA. In the table there are approximately 180,000 clones, approximately 86% of which are singletons. CDR1 GTSNPN and CDR2 SVGIG come from the germline V gene (reference sequence). V was clipped by 3 bases and J by 4 bases; unmatched bases: 4. The CDR3 totals 14 residues. Sequenced input: peripheral blood. The receptor was derived from a woman aged 50 to 60 with acute or convalescent COVID-19. J is TRBJ2-2 and V is TRBV30, with TRBD2 matching 8 bases. CDR3 sequence reads: CAWRREGPTGELFF. In DNA, the CDR3 is TGTGCCTGGAGACGGGAGGGACCCACCGGGGAGCTGTTTTTT.